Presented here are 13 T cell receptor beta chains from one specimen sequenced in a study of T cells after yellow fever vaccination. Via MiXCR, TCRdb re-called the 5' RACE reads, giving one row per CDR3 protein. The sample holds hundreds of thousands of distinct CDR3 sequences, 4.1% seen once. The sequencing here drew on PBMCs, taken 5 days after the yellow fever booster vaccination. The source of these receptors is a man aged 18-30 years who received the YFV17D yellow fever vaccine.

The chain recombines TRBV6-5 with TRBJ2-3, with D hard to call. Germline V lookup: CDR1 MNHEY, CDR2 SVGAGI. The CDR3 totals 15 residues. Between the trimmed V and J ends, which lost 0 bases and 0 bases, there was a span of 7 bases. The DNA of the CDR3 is TGTGCCAGCAGTTACTCGCAGTCTAGCACAGATACGCAGTATTTT. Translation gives CASSYSQSSTDTQYF.

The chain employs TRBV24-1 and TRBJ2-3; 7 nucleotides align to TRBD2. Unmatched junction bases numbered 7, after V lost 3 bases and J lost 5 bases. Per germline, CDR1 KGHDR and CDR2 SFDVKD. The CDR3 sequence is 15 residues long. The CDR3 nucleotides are TGTGCCACCAGTGATCGCCGGACTAGTGGAGATACGCAGTATTTT. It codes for CATSDRRTSGDTQYF.

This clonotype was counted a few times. CDR3 protein: CSARDIKGNSYEQYF. Written as DNA, the CDR3 is TGCAGTGCTAGAGATATCAAGGGTAACTCCTACGAGCAGTACTTC. The V and J genes are TRBV20-1 and TRBJ2-7; no clear D gene. The germline V gene has CDR1 DFQATT and CDR2 SNEGSKA (reference sequence). With 0 bases removed from V and 0 bases from J, the gap between germline ends came to 12 bases. The CDR3 has 15 amino acids.

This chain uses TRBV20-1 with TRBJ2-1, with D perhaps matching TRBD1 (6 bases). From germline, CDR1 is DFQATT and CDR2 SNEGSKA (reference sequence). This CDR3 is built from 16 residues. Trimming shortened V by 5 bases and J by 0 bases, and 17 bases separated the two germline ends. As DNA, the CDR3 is TGCAGTGCTGTATTAAGGGGACACAGCTCCTACAATGAGCAGTTCTTC. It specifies CSAVLRGHSSYNEQFF.

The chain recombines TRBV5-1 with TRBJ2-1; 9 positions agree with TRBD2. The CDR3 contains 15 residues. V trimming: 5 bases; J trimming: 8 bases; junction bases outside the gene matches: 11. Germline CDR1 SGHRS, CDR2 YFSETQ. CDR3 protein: CASSQGTSMFDEQFF. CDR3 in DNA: TGCGCCAGCAGTCAGGGGACTAGCATGTTCGATGAGCAGTTCTTC.

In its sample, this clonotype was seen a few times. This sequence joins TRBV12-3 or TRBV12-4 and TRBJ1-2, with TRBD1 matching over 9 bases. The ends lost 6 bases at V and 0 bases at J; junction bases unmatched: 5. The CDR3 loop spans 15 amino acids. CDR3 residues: CASSLTGGSNYGYTF. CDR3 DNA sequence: TGTGCCAGCAGCTTAACAGGGGGCTCTAACTATGGCTACACCTTC.

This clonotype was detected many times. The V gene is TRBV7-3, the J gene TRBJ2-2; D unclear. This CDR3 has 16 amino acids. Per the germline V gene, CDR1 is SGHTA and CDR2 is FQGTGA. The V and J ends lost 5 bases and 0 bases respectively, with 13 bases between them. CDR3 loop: CASSPRRAANTGELFF. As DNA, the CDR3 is TGTGCCAGCAGCCCCCGCCGGGCGGCGAACACCGGGGAGCTGTTTTTT.

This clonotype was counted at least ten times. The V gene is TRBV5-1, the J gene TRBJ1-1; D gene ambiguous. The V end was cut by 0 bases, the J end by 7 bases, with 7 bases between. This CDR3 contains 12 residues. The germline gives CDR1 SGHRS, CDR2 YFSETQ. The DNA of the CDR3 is TGCGCCAGCAGCTTGGTAGCGGGTGAAGCTTTCTTT. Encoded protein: CASSLVAGEAFF.

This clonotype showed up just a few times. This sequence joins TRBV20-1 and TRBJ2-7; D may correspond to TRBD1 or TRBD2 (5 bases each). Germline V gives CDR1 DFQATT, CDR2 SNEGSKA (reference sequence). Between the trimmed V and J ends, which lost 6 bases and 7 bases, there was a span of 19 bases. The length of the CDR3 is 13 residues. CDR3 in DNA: TGCAGTGCCCCTCGGACATCCTCGGGGGAGCAGTACTTC. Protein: CSAPRTSSGEQYF.

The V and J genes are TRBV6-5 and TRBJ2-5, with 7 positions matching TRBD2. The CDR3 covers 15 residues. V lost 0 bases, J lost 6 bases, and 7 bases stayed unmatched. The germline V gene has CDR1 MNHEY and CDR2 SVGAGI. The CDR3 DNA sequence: TGTGCCAGCAGTTACTCGCCAGGGAGGGAGAAGACCCAGTACTTC. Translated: CASSYSPGREKTQYF.

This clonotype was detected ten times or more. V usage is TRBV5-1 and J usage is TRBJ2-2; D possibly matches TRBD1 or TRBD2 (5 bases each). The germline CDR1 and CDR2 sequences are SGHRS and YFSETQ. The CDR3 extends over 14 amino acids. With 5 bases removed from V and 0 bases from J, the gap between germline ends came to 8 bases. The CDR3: CASRGEPNTGELFF. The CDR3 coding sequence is TGCGCCAGCAGGGGGGAACCGAACACCGGGGAGCTGTTTTTT.

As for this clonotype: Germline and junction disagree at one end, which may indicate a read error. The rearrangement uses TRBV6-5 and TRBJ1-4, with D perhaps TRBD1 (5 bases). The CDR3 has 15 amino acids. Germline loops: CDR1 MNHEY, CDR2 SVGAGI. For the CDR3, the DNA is TGTGCCAGCAGGCCCGGCGGGGCTAATAATGCAAAACTGTTTTTT. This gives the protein CASRPGGANNAKLFF.

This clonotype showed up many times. The CDR3: CASSPLVGTGVTNTEAFF. Here the CDR3 DNA reads TGTGCCAGCAGCCCATTAGTGGGGACAGGGGTTACGAACACTGAAGCTTTCTTT. V usage is TRBV7-2 and J usage is TRBJ1-1; 10 bases match TRBD1. CDR3 size: 18 residues. Germline lookup yields CDR1 SGHTA and CDR2 FQGNSA. Trimming cost V 5 bases and J 1 base; bases outside gene matches: 13.